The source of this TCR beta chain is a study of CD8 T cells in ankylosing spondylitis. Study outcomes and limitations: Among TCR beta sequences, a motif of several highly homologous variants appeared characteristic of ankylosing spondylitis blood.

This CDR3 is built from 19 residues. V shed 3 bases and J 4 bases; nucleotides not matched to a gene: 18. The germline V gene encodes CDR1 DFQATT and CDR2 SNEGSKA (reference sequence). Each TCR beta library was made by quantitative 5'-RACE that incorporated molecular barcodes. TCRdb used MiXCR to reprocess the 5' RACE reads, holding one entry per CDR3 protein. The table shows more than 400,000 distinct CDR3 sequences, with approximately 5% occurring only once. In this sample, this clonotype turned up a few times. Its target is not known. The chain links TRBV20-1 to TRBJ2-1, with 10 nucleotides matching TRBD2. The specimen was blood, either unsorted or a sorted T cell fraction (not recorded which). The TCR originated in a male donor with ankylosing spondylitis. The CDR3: CSARSASGRKFEGYNEQFF. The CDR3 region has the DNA TGCAGTGCTAGGTCGGCTAGCGGGAGAAAGTTTGAGGGGTACAATGAGCAGTTCTTC.